One and the same sample provided the 5 T cell receptor beta chains below, sequenced in a study of T cells in localized non-small cell lung cancer. Profiled with immunoSEQ multiplex PCR; TCRdb holds only in-frame clones, not every one. The sample comprises 25,000 to 30,000 clones, 80% to 90% of which are singletons, and about 3% rests with the top ten. The sequences come from peripheral blood, collected before any cancer treatment. The receptor source for this set is a woman between 18 and 49 years old with stage I lung adenocarcinoma.

This clone was observed a handful of times. CDR3 protein: CASSTQVTDTQYF. CDR3 sequence (DNA): TGTGCCAGCTCCACACAAGTCACAGATACGCAGTATTTT. This sequence joins TRBV28 and TRBJ2-3; no firm D call. Trimming left V 8 bases short and J 2 bases short, with 11 bases between. The CDR3 extends over 13 amino acids. Germline V gives CDR1 MDHEN, CDR2 SYDVKM. The variable domain in full, with the rest retrieved from reference TRBV28 and TRBJ2-3, is DVKVTQSSRYLVKRTGEKVFLECVQDMDHENMFWYRQDPGLGLRLIYFSYDVKMKEKGDIPEGYSVSREKKERFSLILESASTNQTSMYLCASSTQVTDTQYFGPGTRLTVL.

This clone has a single count. This sequence joins TRBV11-3 and TRBJ2-1; 14 positions agree with TRBD2. CDR1 is SGHNT and CDR2 is YENEEA in the germline V gene. V gave up 7 bases and J gave up 3 bases; unmatched junction bases: 11. This CDR3 comprises 18 residues. In DNA form, the CDR3 reads TGTGCCAGCAAACCGGGACTAGCGGGAGTGCGACACTACAATGAGCAGTTCTTC. Protein sequence: CASKPGLAGVRHYNEQFF.

The chain recombines TRBV6-1 with TRBJ2-2; 16 bases map to TRBD2. The V gene's germline CDR1 is MNHNS and CDR2 SASEGT. This CDR3 has 17 amino acids. V shed 4 bases, J shed 5 bases, and the junction held 4 bases outside the gene matches. CDR3 sequence reads: CASSGGGLAGGTGELFF. The CDR3 DNA follows: TGTGCCAGCAGTGGGGGGGGACTAGCGGGAGGGACCGGGGAGCTGTTTTTT.

The J gene is TRBJ2-1, the V gene TRBV7-3; TRBD1 agrees at 7 bases. Losses at the gene ends were 3 bases for V and 8 bases for J; bases not matched to a gene: 1. The CDR3 spans 12 residues. Germline V lookup: CDR1 SGHTA, CDR2 FQGTGA. The CDR3 nucleotides read TGTGCCAGCAGCTTGACAGGGTATGAGCAGTTCTTC. Translated: CASSLTGYEQFF.

This clone was detected a few times. The chain has TRBV13 and TRBJ2-5, with 8 bases lining up with TRBD2. The CDR3 consists of 15 residues. The junction had 5 bases not matched to a gene; V was cut back by 3 bases and J by 2 bases. Germline CDR1 is PRHDT and CDR2 is FYEKMQ (reference sequence). This CDR3 is CASSLSGSRQETQYF. In DNA form, the CDR3 reads TGTGCCAGCAGCTTGAGCGGGAGCCGGCAAGAGACCCAGTACTTC.